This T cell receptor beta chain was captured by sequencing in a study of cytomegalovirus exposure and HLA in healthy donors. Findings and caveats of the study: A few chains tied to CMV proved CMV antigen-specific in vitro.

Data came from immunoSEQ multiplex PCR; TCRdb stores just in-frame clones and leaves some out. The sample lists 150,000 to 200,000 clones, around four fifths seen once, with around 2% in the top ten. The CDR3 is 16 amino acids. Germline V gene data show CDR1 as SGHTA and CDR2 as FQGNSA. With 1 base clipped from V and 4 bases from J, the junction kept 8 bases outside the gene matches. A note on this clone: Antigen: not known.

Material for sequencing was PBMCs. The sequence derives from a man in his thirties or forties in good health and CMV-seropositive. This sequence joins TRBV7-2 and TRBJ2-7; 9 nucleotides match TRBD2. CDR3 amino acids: CASSLDLGGGAYEQYF. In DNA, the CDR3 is TGTGCCAGCAGCTTAGACCTCGGCGGGGGGGCGTACGAGCAGTACTTC.